This paragraph reports one T cell receptor beta chain. This sample is drawn from a study of blood T cell repertoires in COVID-19. The protocol was immunoSEQ multiplex PCR, while the TCRdb copy is restricted to in-frame clones and leaves out a portion. The table shows about 250,000 clones, with about nine tenths occurring only once. Participant-given clinical history determined each cohort assignment. Trimming cost V 5 bases and J 2 bases, with 12 bases left between them. The CDR3 extends over 14 amino acids. CDR1 is ENHRY, CDR2 SYGVKD, per germline. The sequenced sample was PBMCs or T cells enriched from blood (not recorded which). The chain links TRBV10-3 to TRBJ1-1; a weak D match, TRBD1 (6 bases). The source is a man younger than 35 who had recovered from COVID-19. CDR3 region: CAISITTGNTEAFF. CDR3 sequence (DNA): TGTGCCATCAGTATTACGACAGGAAACACTGAAGCTTTCTTT.